This TCR beta chain emerged from a study of blood T cell repertoires in COVID-19. For the study at large: Acute and convalescent COVID-19 specimens originated in the United States, Italy and Spain. T cells, B-cell-depleted T cells, or PBMCs provided the cDNA or gDNA that served as material.

CDR3 size: 17 residues. Trimming shortened V by 0 bases and J by 6 bases, and 18 bases separated the two germline ends. Germline V gene sequence: CDR1 MGHRA, CDR2 YSYEKL. As processed by the authors: Amplification of reference gene primers provided the estimated nucleated cell counts. Libraries were prepared by immunoSEQ multiplex PCR; TCRdb keeps only in-frame clonotypes and omits some of them. Clone size and the V and J calls come from that table; the DNA yielded D and trimming. The sample shows approximately 85,000 clones, around four fifths of them seen only once. Input material: peripheral blood. The rearrangement uses TRBV4-1 and TRBJ1-5, with TRBD1 as a possible D gene (6 bases). The TCR comes from a human donor in a cohort sampled during active COVID-19. The CDR3 region has the DNA TGCGCCAGCAGCCAAGATGAACAGGGTCGAGTCAGTCAGCCCCAGCATTTT. This encodes CASSQDEQGRVSQPQHF.